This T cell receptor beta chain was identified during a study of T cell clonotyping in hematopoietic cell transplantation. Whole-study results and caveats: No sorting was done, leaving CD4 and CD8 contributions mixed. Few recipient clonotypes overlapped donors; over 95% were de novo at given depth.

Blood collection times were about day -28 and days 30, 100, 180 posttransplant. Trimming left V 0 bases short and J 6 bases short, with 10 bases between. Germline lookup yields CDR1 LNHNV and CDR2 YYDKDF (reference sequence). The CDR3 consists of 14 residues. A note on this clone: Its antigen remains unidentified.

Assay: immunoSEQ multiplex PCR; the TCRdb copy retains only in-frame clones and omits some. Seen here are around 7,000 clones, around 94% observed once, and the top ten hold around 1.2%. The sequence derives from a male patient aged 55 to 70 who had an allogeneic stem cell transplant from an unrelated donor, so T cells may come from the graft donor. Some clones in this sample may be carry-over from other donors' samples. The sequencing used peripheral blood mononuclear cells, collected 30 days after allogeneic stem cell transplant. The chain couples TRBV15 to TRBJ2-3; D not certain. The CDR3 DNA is TGTGCCACCAGCAGAGATGGTGGTTGGGATACGCAGTATTTT. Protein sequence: CATSRDGGWDTQYF.